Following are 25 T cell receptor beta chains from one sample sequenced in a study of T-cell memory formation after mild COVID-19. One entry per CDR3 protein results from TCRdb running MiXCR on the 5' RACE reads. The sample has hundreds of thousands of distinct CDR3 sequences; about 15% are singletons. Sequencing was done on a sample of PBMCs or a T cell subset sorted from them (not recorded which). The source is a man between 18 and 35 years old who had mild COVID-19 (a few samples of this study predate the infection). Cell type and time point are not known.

CDR3: CASSPSGTSGETQYF. CDR3 in DNA: TGTGCCAGCAGCCCAAGCGGGACTAGCGGAGAGACCCAGTACTTC. The chain employs TRBV7-3 and TRBJ2-5, with TRBD2 matching 11 bases. The CDR3 is 15 residues long. Germline lookup yields CDR1 SGHTA and CDR2 FQGTGA. After removal of 5 bases from V and 4 bases from J, the junction contained 6 bases not matched to a gene. Drawing the rest from reference TRBV7-3 and TRBJ2-5, the complete variable domain is GAGVSQTPSNKVTEKGKYVELRCDPISGHTALYWYRQSLGQGPEFLIYFQGTGAADDSGLPNDRFFAVRPEGSVSTLKIQRTERGDSAVYLCASSPSGTSGETQYFGPGTRLLVL.

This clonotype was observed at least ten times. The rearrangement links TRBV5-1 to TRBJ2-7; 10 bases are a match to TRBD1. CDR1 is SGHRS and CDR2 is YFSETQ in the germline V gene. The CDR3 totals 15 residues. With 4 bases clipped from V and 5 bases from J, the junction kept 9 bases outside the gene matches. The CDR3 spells CASSPSGTGVNEQYF. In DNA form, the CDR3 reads TGCGCCAGCAGCCCCTCCGGGACAGGGGTAAACGAGCAGTACTTC. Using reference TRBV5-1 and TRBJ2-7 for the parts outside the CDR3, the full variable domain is KAGVTQTPRYLIKTRGQQVTLSCSPISGHRSVSWYQQTPGQGLQFLFEYFSETQRNKGNFPGRFSGRQFSNSRSEMNVSTLELGDSALYLCASSPSGTGVNEQYFGPGTRLTVT.

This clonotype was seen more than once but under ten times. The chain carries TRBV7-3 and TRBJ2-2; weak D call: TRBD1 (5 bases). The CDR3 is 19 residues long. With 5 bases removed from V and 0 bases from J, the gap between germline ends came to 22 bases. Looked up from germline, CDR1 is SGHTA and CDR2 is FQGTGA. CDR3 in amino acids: CASSPSARTSYANTGELFF. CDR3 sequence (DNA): TGTGCCAGCAGCCCTTCGGCACGGACAAGCTATGCGAACACCGGGGAGCTGTTTTTT.

In DNA form, the CDR3 reads TGCGCCAGCAGCCTTGACGCCAGGAGTGAAAAACTGTTTTTT. Its protein product is CASSLDARSEKLFF. This rearrangement joins TRBV5-1 to TRBJ1-4, with D hard to call. From germline, CDR1 is SGHRS and CDR2 YFSETQ. Between the trimmed V and J ends, which lost 4 bases and 7 bases, there was a span of 14 bases. The CDR3 runs to 14 residues.

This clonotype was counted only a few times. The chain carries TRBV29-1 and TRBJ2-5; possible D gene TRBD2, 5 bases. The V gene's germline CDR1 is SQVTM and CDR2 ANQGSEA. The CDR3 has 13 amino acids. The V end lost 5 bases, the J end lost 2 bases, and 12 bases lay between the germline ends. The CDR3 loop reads CSVRRTGQETQYF. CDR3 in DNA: TGCAGCGTTAGGAGGACTGGGCAAGAGACCCAGTACTTC. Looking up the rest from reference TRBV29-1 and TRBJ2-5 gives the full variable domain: SAVISQKPSRDICQRGTSLTIQCQVDSQVTMMFWYRQQPGQSLTLIATANQGSEATYESGFVIDKFPISRPNLTFSTLTVSNMSPEDSSIYLCSVRRTGQETQYFGPGTRLLVL.

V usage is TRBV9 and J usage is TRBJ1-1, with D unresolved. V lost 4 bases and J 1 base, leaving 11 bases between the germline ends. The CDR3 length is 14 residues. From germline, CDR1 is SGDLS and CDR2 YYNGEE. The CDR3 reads CASSKRTGNTEAFF. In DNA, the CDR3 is TGTGCCAGCAGCAAGCGGACGGGGAACACTGAAGCTTTCTTT.

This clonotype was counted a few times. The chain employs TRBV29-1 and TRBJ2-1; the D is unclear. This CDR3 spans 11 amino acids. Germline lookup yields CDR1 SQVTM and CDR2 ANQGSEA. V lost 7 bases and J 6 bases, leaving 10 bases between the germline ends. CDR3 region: CSGSPANEQFF. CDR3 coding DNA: TGCAGCGGGAGCCCCGCCAATGAGCAGTTCTTC.

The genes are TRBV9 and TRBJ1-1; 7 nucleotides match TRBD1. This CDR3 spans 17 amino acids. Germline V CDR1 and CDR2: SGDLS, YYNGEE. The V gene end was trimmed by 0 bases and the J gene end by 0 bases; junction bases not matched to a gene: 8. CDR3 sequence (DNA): TGTGCCAGCAGCGTAGCCGCGACAGGGATTATGAACACTGAAGCTTTCTTT. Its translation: CASSVAATGIMNTEAFF.

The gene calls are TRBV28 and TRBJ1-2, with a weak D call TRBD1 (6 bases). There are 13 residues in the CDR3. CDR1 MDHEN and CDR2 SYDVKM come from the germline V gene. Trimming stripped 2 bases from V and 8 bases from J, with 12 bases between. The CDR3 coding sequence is TGTGCCAGCAGTTTAAACCGCAGGGGCGGCTACACCTTC. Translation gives CASSLNRRGGYTF.

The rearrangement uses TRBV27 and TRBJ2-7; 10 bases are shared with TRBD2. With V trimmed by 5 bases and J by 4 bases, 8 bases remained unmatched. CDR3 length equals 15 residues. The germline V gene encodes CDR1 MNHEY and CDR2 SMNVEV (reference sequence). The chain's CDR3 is CASSLSGGARYEQYF. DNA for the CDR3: TGTGCCAGCAGTCTCAGCGGGGGGGCTCGGTACGAGCAGTACTTC.

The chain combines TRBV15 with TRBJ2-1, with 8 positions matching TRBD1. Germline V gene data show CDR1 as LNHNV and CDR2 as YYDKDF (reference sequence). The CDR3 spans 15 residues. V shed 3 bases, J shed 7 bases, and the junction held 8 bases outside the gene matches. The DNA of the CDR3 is TGTGCCACCAGCAGGGGCGACAGGGGTGGAAATGAGCAGTTCTTC. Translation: CATSRGDRGGNEQFF.

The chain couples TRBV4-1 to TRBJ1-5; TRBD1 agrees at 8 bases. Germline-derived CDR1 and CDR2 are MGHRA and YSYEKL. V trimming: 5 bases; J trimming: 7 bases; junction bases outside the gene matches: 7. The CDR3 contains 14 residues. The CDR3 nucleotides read TGCGCCAGCAGCACACAGGGGGTTGCGCAGCCCCAGCATTTT. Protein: CASSTQGVAQPQHF.

CDR3 nucleotide sequence: TGCGCCAGCAGCTTGGATAACCCTGGGGCCAACGTCCTGACTTTC. Its protein is CASSLDNPGANVLTF. The chain carries TRBV5-1 and TRBJ2-6; D call uncertain. Germline CDR1 SGHRS, CDR2 YFSETQ. The CDR3 totals 15 residues. The V and J ends lost 0 bases and 2 bases respectively, with 6 bases between them.

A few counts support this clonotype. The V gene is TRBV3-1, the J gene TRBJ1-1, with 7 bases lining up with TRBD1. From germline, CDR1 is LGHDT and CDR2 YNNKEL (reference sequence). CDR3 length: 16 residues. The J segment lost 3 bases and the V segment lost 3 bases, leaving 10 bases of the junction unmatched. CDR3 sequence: CASSQFFGTEDTEAFF. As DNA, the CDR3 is TGTGCCAGCAGCCAGTTTTTTGGGACAGAAGACACTGAAGCTTTCTTT.

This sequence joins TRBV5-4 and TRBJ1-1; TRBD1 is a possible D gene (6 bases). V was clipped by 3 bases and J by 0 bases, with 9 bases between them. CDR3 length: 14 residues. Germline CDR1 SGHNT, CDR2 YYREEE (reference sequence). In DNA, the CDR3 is TGTGCCAGCAGCTATGGGACAATGAACACTGAAGCTTTCTTT. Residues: CASSYGTMNTEAFF.

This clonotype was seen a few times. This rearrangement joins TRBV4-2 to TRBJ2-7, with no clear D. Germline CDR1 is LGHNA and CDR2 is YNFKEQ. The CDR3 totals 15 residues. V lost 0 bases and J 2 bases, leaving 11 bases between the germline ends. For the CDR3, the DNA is TGTGCCAGCAGCCAAGATTTTCCGGTAACCTACGAGCAGTACTTC. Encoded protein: CASSQDFPVTYEQYF.

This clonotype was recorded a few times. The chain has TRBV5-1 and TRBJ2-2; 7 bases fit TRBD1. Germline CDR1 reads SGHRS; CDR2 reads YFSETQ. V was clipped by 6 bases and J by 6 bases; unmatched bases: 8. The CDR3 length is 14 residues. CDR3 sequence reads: CASKKGASAGELFF. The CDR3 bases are TGCGCCAGCAAGAAGGGGGCAAGCGCCGGGGAGCTGTTTTTT.

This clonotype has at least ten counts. CDR3 protein: CASSPRQGGFGEQYF. The CDR3 nucleotides read TGTGCCAGCAGCCCCCGACAGGGTGGTTTCGGCGAGCAGTACTTC. This chain links TRBV7-2 with TRBJ2-7, with TRBD1 identical over 7 bases. Germline trimming cut 5 bases from V and 6 bases from J; bases unmatched to any gene: 13. Germline CDR1 is SGHTA and CDR2 is FQGNSA. This CDR3 is 15 amino acids long.

The CDR3 spells CASSGGDRTLSYEQYF. The CDR3 DNA is TGCGCCAGCAGCGGGGGGGACAGGACCTTGTCCTACGAGCAGTACTTC. V and J are TRBV5-1 and TRBJ2-7, with D possibly being TRBD1 (8 bases). The ends were cut back, 4 bases at V and 1 base at J, with 18 bases in the middle. The CDR3 covers 16 residues. Germline values: CDR1 SGHRS, CDR2 YFSETQ.

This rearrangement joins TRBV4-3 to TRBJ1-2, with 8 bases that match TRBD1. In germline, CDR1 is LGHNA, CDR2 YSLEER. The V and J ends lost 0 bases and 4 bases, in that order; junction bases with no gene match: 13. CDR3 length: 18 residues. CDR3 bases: TGCGCCAGCAGCCAAGACAGGGGGCGCTCCGATAACTCCTATGGCTACACCTTC. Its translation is CASSQDRGRSDNSYGYTF.

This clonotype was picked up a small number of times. The CDR3 DNA is TGTGCCAGTAGTTTGAACTCCTATAATTCACCCCTCCACTTT. Protein: CASSLNSYNSPLHF. The gene calls are TRBV19 and TRBJ1-6, with unresolved D. In germline, CDR1 is LNHDA, CDR2 SQIVND (reference sequence). The CDR3 has 14 amino acids. V gave up 5 bases and J gave up 0 bases, with 5 bases separating them.

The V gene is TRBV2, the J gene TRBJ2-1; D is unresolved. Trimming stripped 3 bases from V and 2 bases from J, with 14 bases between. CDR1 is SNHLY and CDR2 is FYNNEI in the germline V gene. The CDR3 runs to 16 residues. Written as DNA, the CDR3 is TGTGCCAGCAGTGAGAGCCCACCTGCCACCTACAATGAGCAGTTCTTC. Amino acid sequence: CASSESPPATYNEQFF.

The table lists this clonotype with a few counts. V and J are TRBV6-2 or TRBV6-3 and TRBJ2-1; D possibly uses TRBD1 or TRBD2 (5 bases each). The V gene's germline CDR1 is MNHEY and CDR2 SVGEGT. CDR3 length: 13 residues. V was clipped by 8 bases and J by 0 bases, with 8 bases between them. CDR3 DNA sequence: TGTGCCAGCCGGGACCACTCCTACAATGAGCAGTTCTTC. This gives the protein CASRDHSYNEQFF.

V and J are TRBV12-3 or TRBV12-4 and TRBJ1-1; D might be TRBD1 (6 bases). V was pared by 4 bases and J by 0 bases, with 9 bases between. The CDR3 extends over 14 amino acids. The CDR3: CASSSGGLNTEAFF. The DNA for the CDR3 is TGTGCCAGCAGTTCGGGGGGCCTGAACACTGAAGCTTTCTTT.

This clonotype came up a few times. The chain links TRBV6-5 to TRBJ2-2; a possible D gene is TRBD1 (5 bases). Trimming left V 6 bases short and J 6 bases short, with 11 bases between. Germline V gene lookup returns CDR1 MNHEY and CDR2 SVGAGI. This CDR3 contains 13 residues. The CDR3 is CASRLQEPGELFF. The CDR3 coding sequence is TGTGCCAGCAGACTACAGGAGCCCGGGGAGCTGTTTTTT.